The 27 T cell receptor beta chains presented below share a single source sample, sequenced in a study of T cell responses to AZD1222 COVID-19 vaccine. Clones were sequenced by immunoSEQ multiplex PCR, and TCRdb holds only the in-frame ones, with some missing. The table records about 150,000 clones, 88% of them present only once. Sequences were derived from peripheral blood, sampled on day 0 of AZD1222 vaccination. These receptors originate from an adult in good health.

V and J are TRBV29-1 and TRBJ2-1; possible D gene TRBD2, 5 bases. The CDR3 extends over 12 amino acids. V was pared by 7 bases and J by 7 bases, with 14 bases between. Germline values: CDR1 SQVTM, CDR2 ANQGSEA. This chain's CDR3 is CSAGLGGNEQFF. DNA for the CDR3: TGCAGCGCTGGACTCGGCGGGAATGAGCAGTTCTTC.

The rearrangement uses TRBV7-2 and TRBJ1-5, with D maybe TRBD1 (6 bases). The CDR3 covers 16 residues. The germline CDR1 and CDR2 sequences are SGHTA and FQGNSA. V was cut by 5 bases and J by 7 bases, with 21 bases left in between. As DNA, the CDR3 is TGTGCCAGCAGCCAGGGCATGGGACAAGCAAACCAGCCCCAGCATTTT. Translation gives CASSQGMGQANQPQHF.

This clone was picked up a small number of times. V gene TRBV12-1 combines with J gene TRBJ1-4. TRBV12-1 constitutes a pseudogene. The CDR3 has 16 amino acids. The CDR3 region is CASSYCVGRRNEKLFF. The CDR3 region has the DNA TGTGCCAGCAGTTATTGTGTGGGACGCCGGAATGAAAAACTGTTTTTT.

A word on this clone: Other DNA sequences of this sample code for an identical CDR3. V usage is TRBV29-1 and J usage is TRBJ2-7; D is tentatively TRBD1 or TRBD2 (5 bases each). CDR1 is SQVTM and CDR2 is ANQGSEA in the germline V gene. CDR3 size: 12 residues. Trimming cost V 6 bases and J 2 bases, with 11 bases left between them. CDR3 sequence reads: CSVGTGPYEQYF. CDR3 DNA sequence: TGCAGCGTAGGGACGGGTCCCTACGAGCAGTACTTC.

This chain uses TRBV18 with TRBJ2-7; tentative D call: TRBD2 (6 bases). The germline gives CDR1 KGHSH, CDR2 LQKENI. V shed 3 bases and J shed 0 bases, with 6 bases lying between them. The CDR3 extends over 13 amino acids. As DNA, the CDR3 is TGTGCCAGCTCACCGGACTACTCCTACGAGCAGTACTTC. Residues: CASSPDYSYEQYF.

This sequence joins TRBV24-1 and TRBJ1-5; D is perhaps TRBD1 (6 bases). The CDR3 covers 13 residues. Per germline, CDR1 KGHDR and CDR2 SFDVKD. Trimming left V 5 bases short and J 4 bases short, with 8 bases between. The CDR3 loop is CATSVGGNQPQHF. The CDR3 bases are TGTGCCACCAGTGTAGGGGGAAATCAGCCCCAGCATTTT.

The chain links TRBV4-3 to TRBJ2-1; no clear D gene. Germline V lookup: CDR1 LGHNA, CDR2 YSLEER. The ends were cut back, 6 bases at V and 5 bases at J, with 11 bases in the middle. The CDR3 consists of 13 residues. Here the CDR3 reads CASSKRHHNEQFF. CDR3 nucleotide sequence: TGCGCCAGCAGTAAGAGACACCACAATGAGCAGTTCTTC.

As for this clone: At one end the junction does not follow the germline gene, possibly because of a read error. V and J are TRBV27 and TRBJ2-3, with TRBD2 matching 8 bases. The germline gives CDR1 MNHEY, CDR2 SMNVEV (reference sequence). This CDR3 spans 15 amino acids. CDR3 amino acids: CASSVSSGRTDTQYF. The CDR3 DNA reads TGTGCCAGCAGTGTATCTAGCGGGCGCACAGATACGCAGTATTTT.

The J gene is TRBJ1-3, the V gene TRBV5-6; D ambiguous. V was pared by 1 base and J by 0 bases, with 8 bases between. CDR3 length: 15 amino acids. Per the germline V gene, CDR1 is SGHDT and CDR2 is YYEEEE. CDR3 DNA: TGTGCCAGCAGCTTGAAAATAAGCTCTGGAAACACCATATATTTT. Translation gives CASSLKISSGNTIYF.

The chain joins TRBV28 to TRBJ1-1; no firm D call. Germline V gives CDR1 MDHEN, CDR2 SYDVKM. Between the trimmed V and J ends, which lost 6 bases and 4 bases, there was a span of 15 bases. The CDR3 is 14 amino acids. The CDR3 reads CASSLYDRGTEAFF. The CDR3 DNA follows: TGTGCCAGCAGCCTCTACGACCGGGGCACTGAAGCTTTCTTT. Full variable domain (missing parts from reference TRBV28 and TRBJ1-1): DVKVTQSSRYLVKRTGEKVFLECVQDMDHENMFWYRQDPGLGLRLIYFSYDVKMKEKGDIPEGYSVSREKKERFSLILESASTNQTSMYLCASSLYDRGTEAFFGQGTRLTVV.

This clone was seen a handful of times. The J gene is TRBJ1-1, the V gene TRBV3-1 (or the pseudogene TRBV3-2); the D is unclear. The CDR3 has 13 amino acids. Trimming shortened V by 0 bases and J by 5 bases, and 7 bases separated the two germline ends. The germline V gene has CDR1 LGHDT and CDR2 YNNKEL (reference sequence). CDR3 in DNA: TGTGCCAGCAGCCAAGACCCCAATACTGAAGCTTTCTTT. This codes for CASSQDPNTEAFF.

The gene calls are TRBV30 and TRBJ2-1, with 13 bases that match TRBD2. The junction had 10 bases not matched to a gene; V was cut back by 4 bases and J by 4 bases. Germline V gives CDR1 GTSNPN, CDR2 SVGIG (reference sequence). The length of the CDR3 is 17 residues. CDR3 protein: CAWKSGLAGVGYNEQFF. As DNA, the CDR3 is TGTGCCTGGAAATCTGGACTAGCGGGAGTAGGGTACAATGAGCAGTTCTTC.

The rearrangement joins TRBV6-5 to TRBJ2-7; D is perhaps TRBD2 (7 bases). The V end was cut by 11 bases, the J end by 2 bases, with 16 bases between. Germline V gene sequence: CDR1 MNHEY, CDR2 SVGAGI. This CDR3 is built from 13 residues. CDR3 nucleotides: TGTGCCCTTGGTGGGGGGGGGCCCTACGAGCAGTACTTC. Translated, it gives CALGGGGPYEQYF.

The V gene is TRBV28, the J gene TRBJ2-4, with 10 positions matching TRBD2. The CDR3 is 18 residues long. The germline gives CDR1 MDHEN, CDR2 SYDVKM. J was trimmed by 6 bases and V by 6 bases; bases with no gene match: 17. CDR3 sequence reads: CASSGDRVASGSRNIQYF. CDR3 bases: TGTGCCAGCAGCGGTGACAGGGTGGCTAGCGGGAGCAGAAACATTCAGTACTTC.

This clone has a single count. The chain joins TRBV9 to TRBJ2-2; D is ambiguous. The CDR3 has 14 amino acids. V lost 0 bases and J 4 bases, leaving 7 bases between the germline ends. Germline V CDR1 and CDR2: SGDLS, YYNGEE. The CDR3 reads CASSVGSGTGELFF. The CDR3 region has the DNA TGTGCCAGCAGCGTAGGCAGTGGCACCGGGGAGCTGTTTTTT. Based on the CDR3 plus reference TRBV9 and TRBJ2-2, the full variable domain is DSGVTQTPKHLITATGQRVTLRCSPRSGDLSVYWYQQSLDQGLQFLIQYYNGEERAKGNILERFSAQQFPDLHSELNLSSLELGDSALYFCASSVGSGTGELFFGEGSRLTVL.

The rearrangement uses TRBV9 and TRBJ1-5, with a weak D call TRBD1 (6 bases). Germline V gene sequence: CDR1 SGDLS, CDR2 YYNGEE. The CDR3 runs to 15 residues. Trimming shortened V by 0 bases and J by 3 bases, and 10 bases separated the two germline ends. The CDR3 region has the DNA TGTGCCAGCAGCGTAGGAGGGGGTTTCAATCAGCCCCAGCATTTT. Protein sequence: CASSVGGGFNQPQHF.

V gene TRBV7-3 combines with J gene TRBJ1-2; D gene unclear. The CDR3 has 13 residues. Germline V CDR1 and CDR2: SGHTA, FQGTGA. Trimming took off 3 bases at V and 1 base at J, with 6 bases between the two ends. This chain's CDR3 is CASSFPNNYGYTF. The CDR3 bases are TGTGCCAGCAGCTTTCCAAATAACTATGGCTACACCTTC.

This chain joins TRBV6-5 and TRBJ1-5, with D unclear. Deletions cut 6 bases from V and 0 bases from J, with 9 bases between. CDR1 is MNHEY, CDR2 SVGAGI, per germline. The CDR3 loop spans 14 amino acids. The DNA of the CDR3 is TGTGCCAGCAGAAGTCAAGATAGCAATCAGCCCCAGCATTTT. This gives the protein CASRSQDSNQPQHF.

V gene TRBV7-3 combines with J gene TRBJ2-1; 8 nucleotides match TRBD2. V dropped 1 base and J dropped 0; count of bases not matched to a gene: 8. This CDR3 region has 18 residues. CDR1 SGHTA and CDR2 FQGTGA come from the germline V gene. The CDR3 is CASSLRASGRTSYNEQFF. In DNA, the CDR3 is TGTGCCAGCAGCTTAAGGGCTAGCGGGCGAACCTCCTACAATGAGCAGTTCTTC.

This clone has just a few counts. The chain recombines TRBV11-3 with TRBJ1-3; D unclear. CDR3 length equals 15 residues. The V end was cut by 4 bases, the J end by 2 bases, with 12 bases between. Germline-derived CDR1 and CDR2 are SGHNT and YENEEA. CDR3 nucleotide sequence: TGTGCCAGCAGCTCGCATCGGGAAGCTGGAAACACCATATATTTT. It translates to CASSSHREAGNTIYF. Full variable domain (outside the CDR3, taken from reference TRBV11-3 and TRBJ1-3): EAGVVQSPRYKIIEKKQPVAFWCNPISGHNTLYWYLQNLGQGPELLIRYENEEAVDDSQLPKDRFSAERLKGVDSTLKIQPAELGDSAVYLCASSSHREAGNTIYFGEGSWLTVV.

The chain has TRBV4-3 and TRBJ1-5, with TRBD1 identical over 8 bases. Germline V gene sequence: CDR1 LGHNA, CDR2 YSLEER. CDR3 length equals 14 residues. V lost 4 bases and J lost 2; bases outside the gene matches: 1. The CDR3 DNA is TGCGCCAGCAGCCCGACAGGGGGCAATCAGCCCCAGCATTTT. Amino acid sequence: CASSPTGGNQPQHF.

V is TRBV19 and J is TRBJ1-1; TRBD1 agrees at 8 bases. This CDR3 is built from 16 residues. V lost 3 bases to trimming and J lost 3 bases; unmatched junction nucleotides: 9. In germline, CDR1 is LNHDA, CDR2 SQIVND (reference sequence). This CDR3 reads CASSIGQGARYTEAFF. CDR3 DNA: TGTGCCAGTAGTATCGGCCAGGGGGCGAGGTACACTGAAGCTTTCTTT.

This clone was counted between two and nine times. The chain employs TRBV19 and TRBJ2-7; perhaps TRBD1 as D (6 bases). In germline, CDR1 is LNHDA, CDR2 SQIVND (reference sequence). The length of the CDR3 is 13 residues. Trimming stripped 10 bases from V and 6 bases from J, with 19 bases between. The CDR3 DNA sequence: TGTGCCACAAGTCCGGGACAATCAGCCGAGCAGTACTTC. The encoded protein is CATSPGQSAEQYF.

The gene calls are TRBV5-4 and TRBJ2-1, with D possibly being TRBD2 (6 bases). Germline V gene data show CDR1 as SGHNT and CDR2 as YYREEE (reference sequence). The CDR3 is made up of 14 amino acids. Trimming shortened V by 1 base and J by 3 bases, and 8 bases separated the two germline ends. The CDR3 sequence is CASSLLRDYNEQFF. Here the CDR3 DNA reads TGTGCCAGCAGCTTGTTGCGGGACTACAATGAGCAGTTCTTC. Together with reference TRBV5-4 and TRBJ2-1, the CDR3 gives the full variable domain: ETGVTQSPTHLIKTRGQQVTLRCSSQSGHNTVSWYQQALGQGPQFIFQYYREEENGRGNFPPRFSGLQFPNYSSELNVNALELDDSALYLCASSLLRDYNEQFFGPGTRLTVL.

The rearrangement uses TRBV7-3 and TRBJ2-1; D unclear. Trimming took 2 bases from V and 6 from J, leaving 14 bases between them. Germline loops: CDR1 SGHTA, CDR2 FQGTGA. The CDR3 is 15 residues long. The CDR3 loop reads CASSLYPGQPNEQFF. The CDR3 DNA follows: TGTGCCAGCAGCTTATATCCGGGTCAACCCAATGAGCAGTTCTTC.

The sample holds one count of this clone. The chain combines TRBV6-6 with TRBJ1-1; D is ambiguous. Germline V gene lookup returns CDR1 MNHNY and CDR2 SVGAGI (reference sequence). The CDR3 extends over 13 amino acids. V lost 7 bases and J 1 base, leaving 10 bases between the germline ends. CDR3 in amino acids: CASIEVTNTEAFF. In DNA form, the CDR3 reads TGTGCCAGCATCGAGGTTACGAACACTGAAGCTTTCTTT.

The CDR3 nucleotides read TGTGCCAGCAGCCGGGGAATGGACAGGGGCTGGCTGTTTTTT. This encodes CASSRGMDRGWLFF. V usage is TRBV5-6 and J usage is TRBJ2-2; the match to TRBD1 covers 9 bases. Trimming took 4 bases from V and 13 from J; bases not matched to a gene: 11. The CDR3 totals 14 residues. The germline V gene has CDR1 SGHDT and CDR2 YYEEEE.